This T cell receptor beta chain was identified during a study of T cell repertoires in cytomegalovirus infection. Background on the study: Both recently identified HLA-C-restricted and well-studied HLA-B-restricted CMV epitopes were used in the study.

With regard to this clonotype: Its target is unknown.

Using its own MiXCR run on the reads, TCRdb lists one record per CDR3 protein. In the table there are tens of thousands of distinct CDR3 sequences, 20% of which are singletons. The sample here was CD8+ T cells from cultured PBMCs, taken from culture after CMV antigen stimulation. This TCR came from a human donor in good health (CMV status not recorded). Some clones in this sample may be carry-over from other donors' samples.

CDR3 DNA sequence: TGCGCCAGCCCTGGAGGCGGGGAGCTGTTTTTT. Amino acid sequence: CASPGGGELFF. This rearrangement joins TRBV10-1 to TRBJ2-2; TRBD2 might be the D (5 bases). With 8 bases removed from V and 7 bases from J, the gap between germline ends came to 8 bases. Germline V CDR1 and CDR2: WNHNN, SYGVQD (reference sequence). This CDR3 region has 11 residues.